This T cell receptor (beta chain) was observed in a study of blood T cell repertoires in COVID-19. This clone was seen more than once but under ten times. The assay was immunoSEQ multiplex PCR, and TCRdb's table has in-frame clones only and misses some. The sample contains approximately 190,000 clones, about four fifths of which appear only once. This CDR3 comprises 16 residues. Germline V lookup: CDR1 MDHEN, CDR2 SYDVKM. The V end was cut by 4 bases, the J end by 0 bases, with 13 bases between. The chain carries TRBV28 and TRBJ1-3; no definite D call. The sequence was collected from a woman aged 65 to 85 with active or convalescent COVID-19. Material for sequencing was peripheral blood. This CDR3 reads CASSSPGESSGNTIYF. The DNA of the CDR3 is TGTGCCAGCAGTTCCCCCGGGGAGAGCTCTGGAAACACCATATATTTT.